The TCR beta chain described here comes from a study of blood T cell repertoires in COVID-19. Study as a whole: Sites across the United States, Italy and Spain contributed samples from acute and convalescent COVID-19. The cDNA or gDNA used as material had been derived from T cells, B-cell-depleted T cells, or PBMCs.

Germline values: CDR1 SGHNT, CDR2 YYREEE (reference sequence). With 0 bases removed from V and 3 bases from J, the gap between germline ends came to 6 bases. The length of the CDR3 is 14 residues. In the study's own analysis: Reference gene primer amplification in the assay estimated nucleated cell counts. Sequenced by immunoSEQ multiplex PCR; TCRdb stores in-frame clones only, minus some. That table furnishes V, J and clone size, whereas the DNA furnished D and trimming. The sample includes approximately 72,000 clones, around 85% of them seen just once. The rearrangement joins TRBV5-4 to TRBJ2-2; D gene uncertain. Input material: peripheral blood. The TCR originated in a woman over 75 with active or convalescent COVID-19. The CDR3 is CASSLESHTGELFF. In nucleotides, the CDR3 is TGTGCCAGCAGCTTGGAAAGCCACACCGGGGAGCTGTTTTTT.